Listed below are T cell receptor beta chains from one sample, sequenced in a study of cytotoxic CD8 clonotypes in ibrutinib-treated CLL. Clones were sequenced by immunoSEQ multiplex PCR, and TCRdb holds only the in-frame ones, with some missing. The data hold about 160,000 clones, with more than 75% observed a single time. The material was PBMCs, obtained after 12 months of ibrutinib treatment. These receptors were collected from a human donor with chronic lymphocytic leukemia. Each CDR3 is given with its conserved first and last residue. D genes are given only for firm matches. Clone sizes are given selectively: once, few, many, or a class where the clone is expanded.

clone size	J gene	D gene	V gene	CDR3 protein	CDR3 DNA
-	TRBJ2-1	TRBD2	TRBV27	CASSFSGRVNNEQFF	TGTGCCAGCAGTTTTAGCGGGAGAGTTAACAATGAGCAGTTCTTC
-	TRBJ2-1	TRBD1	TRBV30	CAWSPGQGYYNEQFF	TGTGCCTGGAGTCCGGGACAGGGGTATTACAATGAGCAGTTCTTC
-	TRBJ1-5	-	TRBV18	CASSPQGQGNQPQHF	TGTGCCAGCTCACCACAGGGGCAGGGCAATCAGCCCCAGCATTTT
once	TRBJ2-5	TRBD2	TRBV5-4	CASSLLSGGPRETQYF	TGTGCCAGCAGCTTGTTATCGGGAGGGCCACGGGAGACCCAGTACTTC
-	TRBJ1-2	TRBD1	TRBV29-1	CSVPSRDRDGYTF	TGCAGCGTTCCGTCCCGGGACAGGGACGGCTACACCTTC
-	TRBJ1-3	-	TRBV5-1	CASSRSDRLGNTIYF	TGCGCCAGCAGCCGCAGCGACAGGCTGGGAAACACCATATATTTT
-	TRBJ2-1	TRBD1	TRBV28	CASSTPGQGMNEQFF	TGTGCCAGCAGCACACCGGGACAGGGTATGAATGAGCAGTTCTTC
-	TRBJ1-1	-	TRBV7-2	CASSRRSLGAEAFF	TGTGCCAGCAGCAGGAGATCACTCGGGGCTGAAGCTTTCTTT
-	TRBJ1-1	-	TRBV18	CASSPQGPQNTEAFF	TGTGCCAGCTCACCACAGGGGCCTCAGAACACTGAAGCTTTCTTT
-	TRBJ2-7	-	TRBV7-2	CASSEEATGEQYF	TGTGCCAGCAGCGAAGAAGCGACGGGAGAGCAGTACTTC
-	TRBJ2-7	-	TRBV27	CASSWEYGTSYEQYF	TGTGCCAGCAGTTGGGAATACGGGACAAGCTACGAGCAGTACTTC
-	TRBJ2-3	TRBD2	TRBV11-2	CASSFNSGGTDTQYF	TGTGCCAGCAGCTTCAATTCGGGGGGGACAGATACGCAGTATTTT
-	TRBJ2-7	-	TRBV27	CASSGAGYEQYF	TGTGCCAGCAGTGGGGCGGGCTACGAGCAGTACTTC
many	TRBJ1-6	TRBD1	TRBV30	CAWRDRGNSPLHF	TGTGCCTGGAGGGACAGGGGGAATTCACCCCTCCACTTT
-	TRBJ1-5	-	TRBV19	CASSIVGVIKPQHF	TGTGCCAGTAGTATAGTGGGGGTTATCAAGCCCCAGCATTTT
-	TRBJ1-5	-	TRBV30	CAWSVLGGYSNQPQHF	TGTGCCTGGAGTGTACTGGGGGGGTACAGCAATCAGCCCCAGCATTTT
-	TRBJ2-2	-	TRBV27	CASSLVGWGAQYAGELFF	TGTGCCAGCAGTTTAGTCGGATGGGGGGCCCAGTACGCCGGGGAGCTGTTTTTT
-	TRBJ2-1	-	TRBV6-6	CASSYVRWGEQFF	TGTGCCAGCAGTTATGTTCGCTGGGGTGAGCAGTTCTTC
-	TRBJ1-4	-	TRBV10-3	CASSSPSPEEKLFF	TGTGCCAGCAGTTCCCCCAGCCCCGAAGAAAAACTGTTTTTT
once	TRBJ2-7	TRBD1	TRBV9	CASSPRQGVFYEQYF	TGTGCCAGCAGCCCCCGACAGGGGGTATTCTACGAGCAGTACTTC
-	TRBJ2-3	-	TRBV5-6	CASSLPGESTDTQYF	TGTGCCAGCAGCTTGCCGGGAGAGAGCACAGATACGCAGTATTTT
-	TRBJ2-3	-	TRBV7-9	CASSLAIAVPTDTQYF	TGTGCCAGCAGCTTAGCTATTGCGGTGCCCACAGATACGCAGTATTTT
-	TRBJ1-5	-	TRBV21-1	CASSKRPTGINQPQHF	TGTGCCAGCAGCAAAAGGCCTACGGGGATCAATCAGCCCCAGCATTTT
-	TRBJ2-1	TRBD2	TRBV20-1	CSVRENNEQFF	TGCAGTGTGCGGGAGAACAATGAGCAGTTCTTC
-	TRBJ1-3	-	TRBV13	CASSPYTRSGNTIYF	TGTGCCAGCAGCCCCTACACACGGTCTGGAAACACCATATATTTT
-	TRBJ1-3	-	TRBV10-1	CASSDVGPPADTIYF	TGCGCCAGCAGTGATGTTGGGCCTCCGGCGGACACCATATATTTT
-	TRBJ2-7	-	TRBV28	CASYPSRGYEQYF	TGTGCCAGCTACCCCTCGAGGGGATACGAGCAGTACTTC
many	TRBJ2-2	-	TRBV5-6	CASSGAGAWGTGELFF	TGTGCCAGCAGTGGGGCAGGAGCCTGGGGCACCGGGGAGCTGTTTTTT
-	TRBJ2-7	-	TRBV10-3	CAISESTNTYEQYF	TGTGCCATCAGTGAGTCGACTAATACCTACGAGCAGTACTTC
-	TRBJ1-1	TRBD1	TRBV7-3	CASGQGGLNTEAFF	TGTGCCAGCGGACAGGGGGGCTTGAACACTGAAGCTTTCTTT
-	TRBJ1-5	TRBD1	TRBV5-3	CARSSIKGQTMINNSNQPQHF	TGTGCCAGAAGCTCAATAAAGGGACAGACCATGATAAACAATAGCAATCAGCCCCAGCATTTT
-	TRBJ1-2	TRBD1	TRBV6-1	CASSPGQGGHGYTF	TGTGCCAGCAGTCCTGGACAGGGCGGGCATGGCTACACCTTC
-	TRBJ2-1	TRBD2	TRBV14	CASSQAGGVNEQFF	TGTGCCAGCAGCCAAGCGGGAGGAGTCAATGAGCAGTTCTTC
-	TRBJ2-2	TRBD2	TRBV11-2	CASSLGGGAGELFF	TGTGCCAGCAGCTTAGGGGGAGGGGCCGGGGAGCTGTTTTTT
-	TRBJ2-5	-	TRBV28	CASMSRETQYF	TGTGCCAGCATGAGCCGGGAGACCCAGTACTTC